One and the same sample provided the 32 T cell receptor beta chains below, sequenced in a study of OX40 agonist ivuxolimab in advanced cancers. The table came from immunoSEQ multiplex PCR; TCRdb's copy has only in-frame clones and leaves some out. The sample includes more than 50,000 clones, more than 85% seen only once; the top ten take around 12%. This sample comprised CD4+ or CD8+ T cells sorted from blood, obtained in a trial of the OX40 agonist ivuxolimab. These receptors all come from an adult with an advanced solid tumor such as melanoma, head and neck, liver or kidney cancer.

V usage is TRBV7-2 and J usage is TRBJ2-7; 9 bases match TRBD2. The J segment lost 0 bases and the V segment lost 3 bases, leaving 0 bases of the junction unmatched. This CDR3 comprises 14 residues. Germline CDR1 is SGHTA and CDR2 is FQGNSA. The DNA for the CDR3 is TGTGCCAGCAGCTTTAGCGGGAGCTCCTACGAGCAGTACTTC. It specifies CASSFSGSSYEQYF.

The CDR3 bases are TGTGCCACCAGCAGAGGCAGTTGGTGGAGGACTGAAGCTTTCTTT. Protein product: CATSRGSWWRTEAFF. The V and J genes are TRBV15 and TRBJ1-1, with D hard to call. Germline V gene data show CDR1 as LNHNV and CDR2 as YYDKDF (reference sequence). The CDR3 contains 15 residues. Trimming stripped 1 base from V and 5 bases from J, with 14 bases between.

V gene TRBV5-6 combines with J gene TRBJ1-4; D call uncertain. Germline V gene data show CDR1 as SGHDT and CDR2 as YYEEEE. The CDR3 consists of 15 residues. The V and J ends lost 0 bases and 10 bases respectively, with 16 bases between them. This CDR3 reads CASSLATVARGKLFF. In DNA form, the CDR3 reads TGTGCCAGCAGCTTGGCGACCGTTGCTCGTGGAAAACTGTTTTTT. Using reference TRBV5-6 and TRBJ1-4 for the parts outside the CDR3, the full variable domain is DAGVTQSPTHLIKTRGQQVTLRCSPKSGHDTVSWYQQALGQGPQFIFQYYEEEERQRGNFPDRFSGHQFPNYSSELNVNALLLGDSALYLCASSLATVARGKLFFGSGTQLSVL.

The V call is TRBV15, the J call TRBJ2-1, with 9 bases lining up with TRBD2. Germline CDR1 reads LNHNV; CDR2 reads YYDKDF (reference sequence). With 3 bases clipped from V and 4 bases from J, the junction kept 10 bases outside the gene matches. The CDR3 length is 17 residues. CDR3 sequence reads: CATSSPSRGGWYNEQFF. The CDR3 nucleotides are TGTGCCACCAGCAGCCCCTCGCGGGGGGGATGGTACAATGAGCAGTTCTTC. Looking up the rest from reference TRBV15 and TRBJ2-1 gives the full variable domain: DAMVIQNPRYQVTQFGKPVTLSCSQTLNHNVMYWYQQKSSQAPKLLFHYYDKDFNNEADTPDNFQSRRPNTSFCFLDIRSPGLGDTAMYLCATSSPSRGGWYNEQFFGPGTRLTVL.

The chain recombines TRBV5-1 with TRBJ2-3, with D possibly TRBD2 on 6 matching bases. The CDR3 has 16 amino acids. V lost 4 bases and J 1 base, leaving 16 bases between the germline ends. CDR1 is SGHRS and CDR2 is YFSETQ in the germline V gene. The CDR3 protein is CASSDGTLPGTDTQYF. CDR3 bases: TGCGCCAGCAGCGATGGGACTTTACCCGGCACAGATACGCAGTATTTT.

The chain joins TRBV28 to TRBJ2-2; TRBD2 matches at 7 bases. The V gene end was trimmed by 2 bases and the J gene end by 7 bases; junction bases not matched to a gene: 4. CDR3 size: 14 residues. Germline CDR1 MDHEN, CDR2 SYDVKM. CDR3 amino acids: CASSLAGADGELFF. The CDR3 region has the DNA TGTGCCAGCAGTTTAGCGGGAGCTGACGGGGAGCTGTTTTTT.

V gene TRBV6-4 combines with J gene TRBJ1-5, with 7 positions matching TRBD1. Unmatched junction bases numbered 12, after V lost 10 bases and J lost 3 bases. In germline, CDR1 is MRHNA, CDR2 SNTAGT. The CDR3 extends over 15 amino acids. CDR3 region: CATATGSFLNQPQHF. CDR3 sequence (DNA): TGTGCCACCGCGACAGGGTCCTTCCTCAATCAGCCCCAGCATTTT.

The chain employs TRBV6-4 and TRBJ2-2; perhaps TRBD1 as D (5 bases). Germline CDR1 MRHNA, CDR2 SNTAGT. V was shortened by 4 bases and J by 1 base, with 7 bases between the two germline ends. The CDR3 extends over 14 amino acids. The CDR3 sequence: CASSATVNTGELFF. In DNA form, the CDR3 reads TGTGCCAGCAGTGCGACAGTGAACACCGGGGAGCTGTTTTTT.

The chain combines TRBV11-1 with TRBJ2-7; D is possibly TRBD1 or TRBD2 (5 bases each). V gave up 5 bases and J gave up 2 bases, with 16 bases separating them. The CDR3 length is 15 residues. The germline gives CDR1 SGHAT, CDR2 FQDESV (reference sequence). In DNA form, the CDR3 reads TGTGCCAGCAGCCGCGGTGGGGCGAGGGCCTACGAGCAGTACTTC. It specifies CASSRGGARAYEQYF.

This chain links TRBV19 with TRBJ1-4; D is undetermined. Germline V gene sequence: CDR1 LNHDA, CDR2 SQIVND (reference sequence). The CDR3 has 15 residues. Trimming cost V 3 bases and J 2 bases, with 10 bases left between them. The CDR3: CASSIGGRTNEKLFF. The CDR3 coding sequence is TGTGCCAGTAGTATTGGAGGCAGGACTAATGAAAAACTGTTTTTT.

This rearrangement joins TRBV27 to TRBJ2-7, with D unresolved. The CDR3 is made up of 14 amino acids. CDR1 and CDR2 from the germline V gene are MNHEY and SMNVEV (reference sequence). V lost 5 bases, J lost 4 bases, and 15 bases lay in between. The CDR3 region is CASSPFLGGYEQYF. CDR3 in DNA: TGTGCCAGCAGTCCCTTCCTGGGTGGGTACGAGCAGTACTTC.

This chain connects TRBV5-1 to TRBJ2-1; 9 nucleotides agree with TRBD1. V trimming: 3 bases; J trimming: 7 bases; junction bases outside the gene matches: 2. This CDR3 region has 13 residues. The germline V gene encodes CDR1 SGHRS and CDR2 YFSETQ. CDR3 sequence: CASSSTGGNEQFF. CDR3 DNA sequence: TGCGCCAGCAGCTCGACAGGGGGGAATGAGCAGTTCTTC.

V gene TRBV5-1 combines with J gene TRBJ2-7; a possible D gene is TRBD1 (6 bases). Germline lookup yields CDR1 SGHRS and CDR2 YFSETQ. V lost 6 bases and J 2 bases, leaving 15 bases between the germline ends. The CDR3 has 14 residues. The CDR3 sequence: CASKTMAGAYEQYF. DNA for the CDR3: TGCGCCAGCAAGACGATGGCAGGGGCCTACGAGCAGTACTTC.

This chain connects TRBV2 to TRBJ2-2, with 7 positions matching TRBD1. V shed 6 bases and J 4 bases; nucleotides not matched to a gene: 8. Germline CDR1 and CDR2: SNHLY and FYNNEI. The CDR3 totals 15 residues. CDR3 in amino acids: CASSQQGWGTGELFF. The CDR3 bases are TGTGCCAGCAGCCAACAGGGGTGGGGCACCGGGGAGCTGTTTTTT.

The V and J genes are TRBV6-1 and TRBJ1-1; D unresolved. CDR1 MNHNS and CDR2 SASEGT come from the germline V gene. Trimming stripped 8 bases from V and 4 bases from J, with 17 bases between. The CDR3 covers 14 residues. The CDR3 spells CASDDIVVGTEAFF. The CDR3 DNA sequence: TGTGCCAGCGATGACATCGTAGTTGGCACTGAAGCTTTCTTT.

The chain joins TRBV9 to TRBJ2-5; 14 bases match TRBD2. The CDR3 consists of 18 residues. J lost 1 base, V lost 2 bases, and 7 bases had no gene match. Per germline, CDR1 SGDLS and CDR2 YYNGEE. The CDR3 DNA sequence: TGTGCCAGCAGCGTTGGGACTAGCGGGAGATCAGGCCAAGAGACCCAGTACTTC. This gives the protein CASSVGTSGRSGQETQYF. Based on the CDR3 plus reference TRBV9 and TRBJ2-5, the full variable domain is DSGVTQTPKHLITATGQRVTLRCSPRSGDLSVYWYQQSLDQGLQFLIQYYNGEERAKGNILERFSAQQFPDLHSELNLSSLELGDSALYFCASSVGTSGRSGQETQYFGPGTRLLVL.

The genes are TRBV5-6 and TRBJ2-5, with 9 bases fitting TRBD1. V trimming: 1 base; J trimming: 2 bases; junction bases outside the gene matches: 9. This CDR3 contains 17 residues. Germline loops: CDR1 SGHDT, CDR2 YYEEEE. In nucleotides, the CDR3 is TGTGCCAGCAGCTTGAACAGGGGGCGCGGACTGCAAGAGACCCAGTACTTC. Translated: CASSLNRGRGLQETQYF.

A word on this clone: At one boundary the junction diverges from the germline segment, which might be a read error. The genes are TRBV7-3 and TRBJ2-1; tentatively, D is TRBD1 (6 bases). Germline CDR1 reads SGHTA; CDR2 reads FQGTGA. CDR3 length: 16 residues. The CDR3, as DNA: TGTGCCAGCAGCGTAACCGGGACACCGTCTTACAATGAGCAGTTCTTC. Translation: CASSVTGTPSYNEQFF.

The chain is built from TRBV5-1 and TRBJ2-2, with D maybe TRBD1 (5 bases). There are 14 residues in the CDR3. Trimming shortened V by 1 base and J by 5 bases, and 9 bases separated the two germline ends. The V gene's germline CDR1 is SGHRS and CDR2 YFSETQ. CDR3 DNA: TGCGCCAGCAGCTTGCAGGGCGGAACCGGGGAGCTGTTTTTT. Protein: CASSLQGGTGELFF.

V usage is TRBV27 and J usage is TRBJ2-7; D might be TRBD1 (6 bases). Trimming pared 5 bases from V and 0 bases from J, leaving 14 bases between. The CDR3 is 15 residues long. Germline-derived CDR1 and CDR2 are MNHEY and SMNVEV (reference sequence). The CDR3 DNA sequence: TGTGCCAGCAGTAACGACAGGACCAACTCCTACGAGCAGTACTTC. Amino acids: CASSNDRTNSYEQYF.

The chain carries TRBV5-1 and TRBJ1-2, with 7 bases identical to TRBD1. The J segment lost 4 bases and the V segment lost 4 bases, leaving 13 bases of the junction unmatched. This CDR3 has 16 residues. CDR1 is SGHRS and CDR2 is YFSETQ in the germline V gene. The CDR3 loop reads CASSARTGAFFYGYTF. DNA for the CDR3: TGCGCCAGCAGCGCGAGGACAGGCGCTTTCTTCTATGGCTACACCTTC.

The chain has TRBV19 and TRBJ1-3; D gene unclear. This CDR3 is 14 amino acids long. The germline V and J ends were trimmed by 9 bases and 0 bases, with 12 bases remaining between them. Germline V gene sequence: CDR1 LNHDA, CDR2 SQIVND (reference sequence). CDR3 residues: CASRRRDSGNTIYF. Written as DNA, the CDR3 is TGTGCCAGCAGGAGGAGGGACTCTGGAAACACCATATATTTT.

The CDR3: CASSFIAGDSEQFF. CDR3 DNA: TGTGCCAGCAGCTTTATTGCGGGAGACAGCGAGCAGTTCTTC. The J gene is TRBJ2-1, the V gene TRBV5-5; 7 bases are shared with TRBD2. Germline CDR1 reads SGHKS; CDR2 reads YYEKEE (reference sequence). The CDR3 runs to 14 residues. The V segment lost 2 bases and the J segment 10 bases; nucleotides outside the gene matches: 9.

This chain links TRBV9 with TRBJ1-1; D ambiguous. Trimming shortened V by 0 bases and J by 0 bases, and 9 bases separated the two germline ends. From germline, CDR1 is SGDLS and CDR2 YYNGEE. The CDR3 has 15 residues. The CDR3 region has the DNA TGTGCCAGCAGCGTAGACCCTGCGCTGAACACTGAAGCTTTCTTT. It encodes CASSVDPALNTEAFF.

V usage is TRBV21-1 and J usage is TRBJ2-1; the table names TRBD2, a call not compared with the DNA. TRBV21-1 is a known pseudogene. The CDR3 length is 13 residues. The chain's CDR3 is CASSPCGSNEQFF. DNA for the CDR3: TGTGCCAGCAGCCCATGTGGGAGCAATGAGCAGTTCTTC.

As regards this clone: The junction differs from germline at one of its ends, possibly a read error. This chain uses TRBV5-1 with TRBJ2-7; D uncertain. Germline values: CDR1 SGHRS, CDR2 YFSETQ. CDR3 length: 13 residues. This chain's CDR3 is CASSVLRFEEQYF. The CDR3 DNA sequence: TGTGCCAGCAGCGTCCTCAGGTTTGAGGAGCAGTACTTC.

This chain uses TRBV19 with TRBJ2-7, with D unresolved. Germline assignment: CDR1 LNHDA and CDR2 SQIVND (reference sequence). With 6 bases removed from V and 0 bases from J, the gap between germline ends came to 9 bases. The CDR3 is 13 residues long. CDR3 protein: CASSASSSYEQYF. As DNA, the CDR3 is TGTGCCAGTAGCGCATCCAGCTCCTACGAGCAGTACTTC.

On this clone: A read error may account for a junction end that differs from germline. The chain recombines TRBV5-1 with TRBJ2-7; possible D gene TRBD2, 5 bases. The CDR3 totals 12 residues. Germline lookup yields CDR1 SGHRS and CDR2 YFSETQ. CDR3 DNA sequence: TGCGCCAGCAGCTTGTACGAGGGCCCCTACTCCTTC. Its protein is CASSLYEGPYSF.

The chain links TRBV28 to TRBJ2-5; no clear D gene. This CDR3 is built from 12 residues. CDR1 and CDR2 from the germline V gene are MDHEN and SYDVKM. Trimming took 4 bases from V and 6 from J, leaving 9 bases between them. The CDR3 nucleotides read TGTGCCAGCAGTTCCCCCCTAAAGACCCAGTACTTC. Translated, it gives CASSSPLKTQYF. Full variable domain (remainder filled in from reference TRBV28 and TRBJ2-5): DVKVTQSSRYLVKRTGEKVFLECVQDMDHENMFWYRQDPGLGLRLIYFSYDVKMKEKGDIPEGYSVSREKKERFSLILESASTNQTSMYLCASSSPLKTQYFGPGTRLLVL.

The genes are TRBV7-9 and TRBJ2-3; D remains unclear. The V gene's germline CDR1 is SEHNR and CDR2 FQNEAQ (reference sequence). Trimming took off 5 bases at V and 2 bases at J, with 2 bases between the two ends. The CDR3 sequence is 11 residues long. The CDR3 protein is CASSDTDTQYF. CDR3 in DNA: TGTGCCAGCAGCGACACAGATACGCAGTATTTT.

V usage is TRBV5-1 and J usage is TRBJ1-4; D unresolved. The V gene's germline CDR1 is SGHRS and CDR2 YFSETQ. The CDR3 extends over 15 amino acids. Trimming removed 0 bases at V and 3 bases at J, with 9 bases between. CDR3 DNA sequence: TGCGCCAGCAGCTTGGTAGGGATAGCTAATGAAAAACTGTTTTTT. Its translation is CASSLVGIANEKLFF.

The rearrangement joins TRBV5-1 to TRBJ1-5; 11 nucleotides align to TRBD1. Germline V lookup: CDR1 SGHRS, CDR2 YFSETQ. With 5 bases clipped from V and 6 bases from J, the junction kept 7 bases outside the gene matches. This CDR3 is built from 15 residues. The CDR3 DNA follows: TGCGCCAGCAGATCTGGGACAGGGGGAAGTCAGCCCCAGCATTTT. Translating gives CASRSGTGGSQPQHF.